This T cell receptor beta chain derives from a study of molecular identifiers for immune sequencing clone quantification. TCRdb reanalysed the PCR reads using MiXCR and keeps one entry per CDR3 protein. The repertoire holds around 470,000 distinct CDR3 sequences, with about a fifth as singletons. This clonotype was seen only a few times. What it binds is not known. Trimming took 3 bases from V and 3 from J, leaving 8 bases between them. This CDR3 is 13 amino acids long. The germline CDR1 and CDR2 sequences are MNHEY and SMNVEV (reference sequence). Whole-study findings and limits: Clones of above 20 RNA copies carried over 98% of effector molecules; in naive cells they carried under 1%.

With 10%, 30% or 50% of RNA, about 20,000 to 1,100,000 naive CD8 T cells were sequenced. Sequenced sample: naive CD8+ T cells from blood, with Jurkat cell RNA spiked in. Subset specified: FACS-sorted CD8+CD4-CCR7+CD45RA+ naive T cells. The J gene is TRBJ1-2, the V gene TRBV27; weak D call: TRBD1 (5 bases). This TCR derives from a human donor in good health. Some libraries in this study had Jurkat cell RNA spiked in. This chain's CDR3 is CASSFDSHYGYTF. CDR3 bases: TGTGCCAGCAGTTTTGACAGCCACTATGGCTACACCTTC.